The clone carrying this T cell receptor (beta chain) was observed a few times. Its matching antigen is unknown. These data originate in a study of cytomegalovirus exposure and HLA in healthy donors. Findings and caveats of the study: Upon later analysis, TCR association rates were observed to vary by HLA locus, being highest for DRB1 and lowest for HLA-C.

PCR used 60 Vbeta primers and 13 Jbeta primers. The data were produced by immunoSEQ multiplex PCR, yet TCRdb's version contains in-frame clones alone and is incomplete. The sample lists tens of thousands of clones; nearly 80% were seen once. The receptor comes from a woman aged 40 to 50 in good health and CMV-seronegative. Sequencing was done on a sample of PBMCs.

The CDR3 DNA sequence: TGTGCCAGCAGTTTGGAGGGAGACGAAAAACTGTTTTTT. It specifies CASSLEGDEKLFF. The chain joins TRBV27 to TRBJ1-4; D unresolved. CDR1 is MNHEY, CDR2 SMNVEV, per germline (reference sequence). This CDR3 is 13 amino acids long. V was pared by 3 bases and J by 8 bases, with 10 bases between.